This TCR beta chain was profiled in a study of blood T cell repertoires in COVID-19. Turning to the study itself: COVID-19 samples collected from the United States, Italy and Spain covered acute and convalescent phases.

From germline, CDR1 is SGHTA and CDR2 FQGNSA. V was pared by 5 bases and J by 2 bases, with 13 bases between. The CDR3 is 15 residues long. Some clones are missing from TCRdb's copy, which holds only in-frame ones; the method was immunoSEQ multiplex PCR. The table shows 380,000 or so clones, with roughly 90% occurring only once. The TCR originated in a man aged 40-55 years with acute or convalescent COVID-19. V usage is TRBV7-2 and J usage is TRBJ2-4; D is perhaps TRBD1 (6 bases). Material for sequencing was peripheral blood. DNA of the CDR3: TGTGCCAGCAGCCCGGACGACAGGACCAAAAACATTCAGTACTTC. It is translated as CASSPDDRTKNIQYF.